One and the same sample provided the 5 T cell receptor beta chains below, sequenced in a study of radiation and T cells in renal cell carcinoma. Time point: baseline pretreatment blood. The treatment denotes: 15 Gy SBRT to primary tumor, nephrectomy 4 weeks later. Data came from immunoSEQ multiplex PCR; TCRdb stores just in-frame clones and leaves some out. The data contain 130,000 to 150,000 clones, around 90% of them seen just once; the ten biggest clones take up around 4%. The specimen comprised blood, sampled from a patient whose treatment included radiotherapy and nephrectomy. Receptor source: a woman aged 70-85 years with renal cell carcinoma.

The V and J genes are TRBV19 and TRBJ2-7; 7 positions match TRBD2. J lost 3 bases, V lost 6 bases, and 11 bases had no gene match. The CDR3 consists of 15 residues. Germline-derived CDR1 and CDR2 are LNHDA and SQIVND (reference sequence). In DNA form, the CDR3 reads TGTGCCAGTAGCCACTCGGGGGGTGGGATCTACGAGCAGTACTTC. Translating gives CASSHSGGGIYEQYF.

Only a few counts were recorded for this clone. This rearrangement joins TRBV6-5 to TRBJ1-1; no firm D call. The germline V gene has CDR1 MNHEY and CDR2 SVGAGI. V lost 6 bases to trimming and J lost 4 bases, with 12 bases between them. The CDR3 totals 13 residues. The CDR3 sequence: CASRGRRPTEAFF. CDR3 nucleotides: TGTGCCAGCAGAGGCAGGCGGCCCACTGAAGCTTTCTTT.

In its sample, this clone was seen once. This chain links TRBV5-1 with TRBJ2-3; the D gene is possibly TRBD2 (7 bases). CDR1 is SGHRS, CDR2 YFSETQ, per germline. V lost 1 base and J 6 bases, leaving 9 bases between the germline ends. There are 13 residues in the CDR3. The CDR3 bases are TGCGCCAGCAGCTTGCGGGGGGCGGATACGCAGTATTTT. Translating gives CASSLRGADTQYF.

The genes are TRBV19 and TRBJ2-5, with TRBD1 matching 7 bases. Looked up from germline, CDR1 is LNHDA and CDR2 is SQIVND (reference sequence). The CDR3 runs 15 residues. Germline trimming cut 5 bases from V and 2 bases from J; bases unmatched to any gene: 8. In DNA form, the CDR3 reads TGTGCCAGTAGTCCGGGACAGTCCATGCAAGAGACCCAGTACTTC. Translating gives CASSPGQSMQETQYF.

This rearrangement joins TRBV7-2 to TRBJ1-5, with 8 bases matching TRBD1. The ends lost 5 bases at V and 2 bases at J; junction bases unmatched: 2. The germline V gene encodes CDR1 SGHTA and CDR2 FQGNSA. The CDR3 contains 14 residues. The CDR3 reads CASSQDRGNQPQHF. The CDR3 DNA reads TGTGCCAGCAGCCAGGACAGGGGCAATCAGCCCCAGCATTTT. Full variable domain (remainder filled in from reference TRBV7-2 and TRBJ1-5): GAGVSQSPSNKVTEKGKDVELRCDPISGHTALYWYRQSLGQGLEFLIYFQGNSAPDKSGLPSDRFSAERTGGSVSTLTIQRTQQEDSAVYLCASSQDRGNQPQHFGDGTRLSIL.